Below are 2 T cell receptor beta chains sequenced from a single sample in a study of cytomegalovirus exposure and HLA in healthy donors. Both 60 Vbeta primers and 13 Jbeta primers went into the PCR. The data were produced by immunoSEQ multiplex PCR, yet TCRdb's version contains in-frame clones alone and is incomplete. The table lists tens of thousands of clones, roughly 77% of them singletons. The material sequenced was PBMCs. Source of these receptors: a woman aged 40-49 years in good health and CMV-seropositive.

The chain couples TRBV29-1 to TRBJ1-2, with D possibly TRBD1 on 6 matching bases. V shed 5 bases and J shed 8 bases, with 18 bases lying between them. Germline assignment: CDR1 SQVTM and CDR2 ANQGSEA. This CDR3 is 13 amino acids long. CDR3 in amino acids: CSVIPTGWEGYTF. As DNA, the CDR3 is TGCAGCGTTATACCCACAGGGTGGGAAGGCTACACCTTC.

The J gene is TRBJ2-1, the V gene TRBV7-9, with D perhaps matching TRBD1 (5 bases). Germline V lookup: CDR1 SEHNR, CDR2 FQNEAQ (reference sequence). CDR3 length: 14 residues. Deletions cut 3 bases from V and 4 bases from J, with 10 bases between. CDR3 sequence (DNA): TGTGCCAGCAGCTTTGACAGCAAGTACAATGAGCAGTTCTTC. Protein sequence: CASSFDSKYNEQFF. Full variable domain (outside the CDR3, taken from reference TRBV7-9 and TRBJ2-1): DTGVSQNPRHKITKRGQNVTFRCDPISEHNRLYWYRQTLGQGPEFLTYFQNEAQLEKSRLLSDRFSAERPKGSFSTLEIQRTEQGDSAMYLCASSFDSKYNEQFFGPGTRLTVL.